This is a list of T cell receptor beta chains from one sample in a study of response to subunit inactivated influenza vaccine. A single record per CDR3 protein comes from TCRdb applying MiXCR to the RT-PCR reads. Among about 620,000 distinct CDR3 sequences listed, approximately 11% were seen once. These same data were also listed under a study on T cells expressing NK-cell markers.

This material consisted of PBMCs from blood, taken on the day of vaccination. The receptors originated from a man aged 50-60 years who received an inactivated influenza vaccine. Both conserved end residues are part of each CDR3. Only some rows state a clone size, as once, few, many or a class for expanded clones.

TRBV5-1,TRBJ2-5,few,CASSLTSGGRAETQYF
TRBV3-1,TRBJ2-7,few,CASSQVGQPYEQYF
TRBV3-1,TRBJ1-4,NA,CASSQRTGANEKLFF
TRBV6-5,TRBJ2-7,NA,CASSYTQDPGDEQYF
TRBV11-2,TRBJ1-6,few,CASSLDLALPLHF
TRBV12-3/TRBV12-4,TRBJ2-1,NA,CASSLAPGLAGGRGEQFF
TRBV4-3,TRBJ2-2,NA,CASSQEDRGVSGELFF
TRBV28,TRBJ2-1,few,CASSFLWYNEQFF
TRBV7-2,TRBJ2-1,few,CASSGSTGTQRYNEQFF
TRBV6-2/TRBV6-3,TRBJ2-2,few,CAIQMLNTGELFF
TRBV11-3,TRBJ2-3,NA,CASSFSGGAGDTQYF
TRBV13,TRBJ2-7,many,CASSLADGSYEQYF
TRBV12-3/TRBV12-4,TRBJ2-7,NA,CASSLYRGPLYEQYF
TRBV6-2/TRBV6-3,TRBJ2-2,many,CASSSVGQGRISKGELFF
TRBV29-1,TRBJ2-1,many,CSVPGLGGILNEQFF
TRBV4-3,TRBJ2-2,NA,CASSQESFSQGTGELFF
TRBV4-3,TRBJ2-1,few,CASSPNLGYNEQFF
TRBV12-3/TRBV12-4,TRBJ2-2,many,CASRTGAGELFF
TRBV18,TRBJ2-3,NA,CASSPGQGATDTQYF
TRBV29-1,TRBJ2-5,few,CSVTGGPYQETQYF
TRBV18,TRBJ2-3,once,CASSPAGGGDTQYF
TRBV7-2,TRBJ2-1,NA,CASSHRRHVTSDEQFF
TRBV19,TRBJ2-7,NA,CASSRVSGQSYEQYF
TRBV6-2/TRBV6-3,TRBJ2-7,few,CASSRQAAYEQYF
TRBV29-1,TRBJ2-1,NA,CSVYGREPYNEQFF
TRBV9,TRBJ2-3,few,CASSVLSGGADTQYF
TRBV5-6,TRBJ2-7,many,CASSAGGTPPHEQYF
TRBV5-5,TRBJ2-7,few,CASSLEAWGSYEQYF
TRBV7-9,TRBJ2-1,few,CASTPAKEKFF
TRBV14,TRBJ2-7,few,CASSQLGGYEQYF
TRBV4-1,TRBJ2-3,few,CASSPEPPGGTDTQYF
TRBV29-1,TRBJ2-5,few,CSVEGAGVRETQYF
TRBV5-1,TRBJ2-3,few,CASSPGQLESTDTQYF
TRBV4-3,TRBJ1-2,few,CASSLDRVNYGYTF
TRBV6-2/TRBV6-3,TRBJ1-5,few,CASSSTTGSQPQHF
TRBV6-2/TRBV6-3,TRBJ2-1,NA,CASSSRQALKQFF